What follows are 31 T cell receptor beta chains derived from one specimen sequenced in a study of blood T cell repertoires in COVID-19. This table comes from immunoSEQ multiplex PCR, and its TCRdb copy is limited to in-frame clones, with some not included. The sample lists 300,000 to 350,000 clones, approximately 83% occurring once. Sequencing was carried out using PBMCs or T cells enriched from blood (not recorded which). The receptor source for this set is a man aged 25 to 45 who had recovered from COVID-19.

The gene calls are TRBV15 and TRBJ1-2; 9 nucleotides agree with TRBD1. From germline, CDR1 is LNHNV and CDR2 YYDKDF (reference sequence). Trimming at V came to 6 bases and at J to 7 bases, leaving 9 bases not matched to a gene. The length of the CDR3 is 14 residues. CDR3 nucleotide sequence: TGTGCCACCAGTCTGGACAGGGGAAGGGGTGGCTACACCTTC. This gives the protein CATSLDRGRGGYTF.

The genes are TRBV5-6 and TRBJ2-7; D is possibly TRBD2 (5 bases). CDR1 and CDR2 from the germline V gene are SGHDT and YYEEEE. CDR3 length: 15 amino acids. Deletions cut 0 bases from V and 1 base from J, with 11 bases between. CDR3 sequence reads: CASSLGRGASYEQYF. In nucleotides, the CDR3 is TGTGCCAGCAGCTTGGGACGGGGAGCTTCCTACGAGCAGTACTTC.

The genes are TRBV3-1 (or the pseudogene TRBV3-2) and TRBJ2-1, with D unclear. The CDR3 sequence is 13 residues long. Germline CDR1 and CDR2: LGHDT and YNNKEL (reference sequence). Trimming removed 0 bases at V and 5 bases at J, with 5 bases between. DNA for the CDR3: TGTGCCAGCAGCCAAGATCCTGACAATGAGCAGTTCTTC. Protein: CASSQDPDNEQFF.

The V gene is TRBV30, the J gene TRBJ1-6; 11 nucleotides match TRBD1. Germline V gene sequence: CDR1 GTSNPN, CDR2 SVGIG (reference sequence). This CDR3 comprises 15 residues. Trimming took 3 bases from V and 7 from J; bases not matched to a gene: 5. CDR3 sequence: CAWSPRTGGNSPLHF. CDR3 coding DNA: TGTGCCTGGAGCCCCCGGACAGGGGGCAATTCACCCCTCCACTTT.

In its sample, this clone was seen once. The chain has TRBV6-5 and TRBJ1-1; the match to TRBD1 covers 8 bases. The CDR3 totals 14 residues. Germline V CDR1 and CDR2: MNHEY, SVGAGI. V shed 5 bases, J shed 4 bases, and the junction held 6 bases outside the gene matches. This chain's CDR3 is CASSPNTGGTEAFF. As DNA, the CDR3 is TGTGCCAGCAGTCCAAATACAGGGGGCACTGAAGCTTTCTTT.

V gene TRBV7-9 combines with J gene TRBJ1-1, with D possibly TRBD1 on 5 matching bases. The CDR3 length is 13 residues. V lost 0 bases and J 12 bases, leaving 14 bases between the germline ends. From germline, CDR1 is SEHNR and CDR2 FQNEAQ (reference sequence). In nucleotides, the CDR3 is TGTGCCAGCAGCTTAGCGCGCCAGGGATCGACTTTCTTT. Translation gives CASSLARQGSTFF.

The chain joins TRBV27 to TRBJ2-7; 9 bases are a match to TRBD1. Germline lookup yields CDR1 MNHEY and CDR2 SMNVEV (reference sequence). The CDR3 loop spans 16 amino acids. Trimming cost V 6 bases and J 5 bases; bases outside gene matches: 14. CDR3 in DNA: TGTGCCAGCAGGCTGGGGAAGGACAGGGGCCTCGACGAGCAGTACTTC. It specifies CASRLGKDRGLDEQYF.

This clone was seen ten or more times. The chain uses TRBV7-9 and TRBJ1-2; tentative D call: TRBD1 (5 bases). V dropped 4 bases and J dropped 0 bases, with 12 bases sitting between them. The CDR3 is made up of 15 amino acids. Germline loops: CDR1 SEHNR, CDR2 FQNEAQ (reference sequence). The DNA of the CDR3 is TGTGCCAGCAGCTCCAGCCCCAGGGCTAACTATGGCTACACCTTC. Its protein is CASSSSPRANYGYTF.

The chain employs TRBV18 and TRBJ1-2, with a possible D match to TRBD1 (6 bases). The V and J ends lost 1 base and 3 bases respectively, with 6 bases between them. Germline CDR1 is KGHSH and CDR2 is LQKENI. This CDR3 has 13 amino acids. The CDR3 region is CASSPRQDYGYTF. As DNA, the CDR3 is TGTGCCAGCTCACCACGACAGGACTATGGCTACACCTTC.

The chain couples TRBV10-3 to TRBJ2-7; weak D call: TRBD1 (6 bases). The CDR3 totals 12 residues. Trimming removed 10 bases from V and 2 bases from J, with 12 bases in between. CDR1 is ENHRY, CDR2 SYGVKD, per germline. The chain's CDR3 is CATNRDTYEQYF. The CDR3 nucleotides are TGTGCCACCAACCGGGACACCTACGAGCAGTACTTC.

DNA of the CDR3: TGTGCCAGCAGAGCCCCGGACAGTGAAAAACTGTTTTTT. Its translation is CASRAPDSEKLFF. The rearrangement uses TRBV5-4 and TRBJ1-4, with a possible D match to TRBD1 (6 bases). The CDR3 covers 13 residues. V was cut by 5 bases and J by 7 bases, with 12 bases left in between. Per germline, CDR1 SGHNT and CDR2 YYREEE (reference sequence).

The V and J genes are TRBV5-4 and TRBJ1-2; 8 bases are a match to TRBD1. The length of the CDR3 is 15 residues. Trimming cost V 4 bases and J 10 bases; bases outside gene matches: 15. The germline gives CDR1 SGHNT, CDR2 YYREEE (reference sequence). DNA of the CDR3: TGTGCCAGCAGCCTCGACAGGGGTTTGGGATTTGACTACACCTTC. Encoded protein: CASSLDRGLGFDYTF. Based on the CDR3 plus reference TRBV5-4 and TRBJ1-2, the full variable domain is ETGVTQSPTHLIKTRGQQVTLRCSSQSGHNTVSWYQQALGQGPQFIFQYYREEENGRGNFPPRFSGLQFPNYSSELNVNALELDDSALYLCASSLDRGLGFDYTFGSGTRLTVV.

This chain connects TRBV19 to TRBJ2-7, with TRBD1 identical over 11 bases. The CDR3 covers 15 residues. In germline, CDR1 is LNHDA, CDR2 SQIVND (reference sequence). J lost 5 bases, V lost 6 bases, and 9 bases had no gene match. CDR3 loop: CASRERGQGVNEQYF. The CDR3 coding sequence is TGTGCCAGTAGGGAGAGGGGACAGGGGGTGAACGAGCAGTACTTC.

Remarks on this clone: Other DNA sequences of this sample code for an identical CDR3. CDR3 bases: TGTGCCAGCAGTGGGGGCCAAAACTATGGCTACACCTTC. Protein product: CASSGGQNYGYTF. The genes are TRBV2 and TRBJ1-2, with D possibly being TRBD1 (5 bases). Germline values: CDR1 SNHLY, CDR2 FYNNEI. Trimming took off 4 bases at V and 2 bases at J, with 8 bases between the two ends. The CDR3 runs to 13 residues. Drawing the rest from reference TRBV2 and TRBJ1-2, the complete variable domain is EPEVTQTPSHQVTQMGQEVILRCVPISNHLYFYWYRQILGQKVEFLVSFYNNEISEKSEIFDDQFSVERPDGSNFTLKIRSTKLEDSAMYFCASSGGQNYGYTFGSGTRLTVV.

The chain links TRBV5-1 to TRBJ2-5, with a weak D call TRBD1 (6 bases). The CDR3 length is 14 residues. Trimming took 5 bases from V and 2 from J, leaving 13 bases between them. Germline values: CDR1 SGHRS, CDR2 YFSETQ. The CDR3 loop is CASSSGTQQETQYF. DNA of the CDR3: TGCGCCAGCAGTTCCGGGACACAGCAAGAGACCCAGTACTTC.

The CDR3 region is CAVRTGSYGYTF. The CDR3 coding sequence is TGTGCCGTTCGGACAGGGTCCTATGGCTACACCTTC. This rearrangement joins TRBV27 to TRBJ1-2, with 8 bases fitting TRBD1. In germline, CDR1 is MNHEY, CDR2 SMNVEV (reference sequence). J lost 4 bases, V lost 11 bases, and 6 bases had no gene match. The CDR3 consists of 12 residues.

This clone was seen only once. The chain is built from TRBV30 and TRBJ2-1; tentatively, D is TRBD2 (7 bases). Germline V gene sequence: CDR1 GTSNPN, CDR2 SVGIG (reference sequence). The V gene lost 0 bases and the J gene lost 8 bases, with 17 bases spanning the gap. The CDR3 covers 15 residues. The CDR3: CAWSVRGGLKDEQFF. In DNA form, the CDR3 reads TGTGCCTGGAGTGTGAGGGGGGGGCTTAAAGATGAGCAGTTCTTC. The complete variable domain, with remaining parts taken from reference TRBV30 and TRBJ2-1, reads SQTIHQWPATLVQPVGSPLSLECTVEGTSNPNLYWYRQAAGRGLQLLFYSVGIGQISSEVPQNLSASRPQDRQFILSSKKLLLSDSGFYLCAWSVRGGLKDEQFFGPGTRLTVL.

This clone was counted only a few times. CDR3 sequence reads: CASSRTAAYNQPQHF. The CDR3 DNA reads as TGTGCCAGCAGCCGTACAGCGGCCTACAATCAGCCCCAGCATTTT. The V and J genes are TRBV7-2 and TRBJ1-5, with D uncertain. Germline V gene sequence: CDR1 SGHTA, CDR2 FQGNSA. The V and J ends lost 5 bases and 3 bases respectively, with 14 bases between them. The CDR3 has 15 residues.

The V and J genes are TRBV6-5 and TRBJ1-1, with D unclear. V gave up 6 bases and J gave up 1 base, with 12 bases separating them. Per germline, CDR1 MNHEY and CDR2 SVGAGI. CDR3 length: 14 residues. The CDR3 is CASRTPPGNTEAFF. CDR3 bases: TGTGCCAGCAGGACACCCCCTGGGAACACTGAAGCTTTCTTT.

This chain links TRBV7-2 with TRBJ2-1; 7 bases are a match to TRBD2. Germline V gene lookup returns CDR1 SGHTA and CDR2 FQGNSA. The CDR3 extends over 14 amino acids. The trim removed 4 bases at V and 8 bases at J, leaving 8 bases unmatched. CDR3: CASSSHRTSDEQFF. The DNA of the CDR3 is TGTGCCAGCAGCTCTCATAGAACTAGCGATGAGCAGTTCTTC.

The V call is TRBV4-1, the J call TRBJ2-3; 9 bases match TRBD2. This CDR3 comprises 15 residues. J was trimmed by 4 bases and V by 0 bases; bases with no gene match: 2. CDR1 is MGHRA and CDR2 is YSYEKL in the germline V gene. CDR3 sequence (DNA): TGCGCCAGCAGCCAAGATCGCGGGGGGGCAGATACGCAGTATTTT. Its translation is CASSQDRGGADTQYF.

This clone was observed a few times. This chain joins TRBV2 and TRBJ1-2; a weak D match, TRBD1 (6 bases). CDR1 is SNHLY, CDR2 FYNNEI, per germline. The V and J ends lost 5 bases and 8 bases respectively, with 12 bases between them. This CDR3 comprises 12 residues. CDR3 in amino acids: CASSWTALGYTF. The CDR3 region has the DNA TGTGCCAGCAGTTGGACAGCTCTCGGCTACACCTTC.

This clone was observed at least ten times. The rearrangement joins TRBV6-2 or TRBV6-3 to TRBJ2-3; 12 bases align to TRBD2. Per the germline V gene, CDR1 is MNHEY and CDR2 is SVGEGT. Trimming took 5 bases from V and 7 from J; bases not matched to a gene: 10. The CDR3 sequence is 16 residues long. CDR3 coding DNA: TGTGCCAGCAGTGCCTCTAGCGGGGGGGCTATATATACGCAGTATTTT. Translation gives CASSASSGGAIYTQYF.

This sequence joins TRBV11-1 and TRBJ2-1; D is unresolved. Germline lookup yields CDR1 SGHAT and CDR2 FQDESV (reference sequence). The germline V and J ends were trimmed by 0 bases and 8 bases, with 8 bases remaining between them. The CDR3 covers 13 residues. Here the CDR3 reads CASSLAFQYEQFF. The DNA for the CDR3 is TGTGCCAGCAGCTTAGCGTTTCAGTATGAGCAGTTCTTC.

The rearrangement uses TRBV29-1 and TRBJ2-5; possible D gene TRBD2, 6 bases. The V end lost 6 bases, the J end lost 4 bases, and 18 bases lay between the germline ends. CDR3 length equals 14 residues. Germline V lookup: CDR1 SQVTM, CDR2 ANQGSEA. The CDR3 DNA reads as TGCAGCGTCGTGGACCGGGGGAGAGGAGAGACCCAGTACTTC. Translating it yields CSVVDRGRGETQYF.

The chain is built from TRBV9 and TRBJ2-3; tentatively, D is TRBD2 (5 bases). Germline V gene lookup returns CDR1 SGDLS and CDR2 YYNGEE. The CDR3 has 14 residues. Trimming removed 2 bases at V and 5 bases at J, with 12 bases between. CDR3 DNA sequence: TGTGCCAGCAGCGTCACGGACTCTGTAGATACGCAGTATTTT. This encodes CASSVTDSVDTQYF.

The rearrangement uses TRBV7-8 and TRBJ1-5, with a tentative D call TRBD1 (5 bases). The V and J ends lost 2 bases and 2 bases respectively, with 7 bases between them. The CDR3 runs to 14 residues. Germline loops: CDR1 SGHVS, CDR2 FQNEAQ. The CDR3 sequence is CASSLPRGNQPQHF. In DNA, the CDR3 is TGTGCCAGCAGCTTACCCAGGGGCAATCAGCCCCAGCATTTT.

About this clone: In the same sample, other DNA sequences code for this CDR3. V and J are TRBV5-1 and TRBJ2-5, with 12 positions matching TRBD2. The CDR3 extends over 14 amino acids. V was pared by 4 bases and J by 4 bases, with 2 bases of the junction left unmatched. The germline gives CDR1 SGHRS, CDR2 YFSETQ. CDR3 bases: TGCGCCAGCAGCCCGGGACTAGCGGGAGAGACCCAGTACTTC. Amino acid sequence: CASSPGLAGETQYF.

The chain joins TRBV6-5 to TRBJ2-7; 7 bases fit TRBD2. Germline CDR1 is MNHEY and CDR2 is SVGAGI. J gave up 3 bases and V 2 bases, and 4 bases lay outside the gene matches. The CDR3 loop spans 14 amino acids. CDR3 loop: CASSYPLAVYEQYF. CDR3 DNA sequence: TGTGCCAGCAGTTACCCCCTAGCGGTCTACGAGCAGTACTTC.

V usage is TRBV20-1 and J usage is TRBJ1-2, with 9 bases fitting TRBD1. There are 13 residues in the CDR3. CDR1 is DFQATT, CDR2 SNEGSKA, per germline (reference sequence). V lost 5 bases to trimming and J lost 6 bases; unmatched junction nucleotides: 7. CDR3 sequence reads: CSARGTGRDGYTF. As DNA, the CDR3 is TGCAGTGCTCGTGGGACAGGGAGGGATGGCTACACCTTC.

The CDR3 region is CASSESSPSGGEPPYNEQFF. DNA of the CDR3: TGTGCCAGCAGTGAAAGTTCCCCTAGCGGGGGGGAGCCCCCATACAATGAGCAGTTCTTC. This sequence joins TRBV2 and TRBJ2-1; TRBD2 matches 12 bases. The V segment lost 2 bases and the J segment 4 bases; nucleotides outside the gene matches: 15. CDR1 is SNHLY, CDR2 FYNNEI, per germline. The CDR3 runs to 20 residues.